This TCR beta chain was retrieved from a study of blood T cell repertoires in COVID-19. V dropped 1 base and J dropped 0 bases, with 7 bases sitting between them. CDR1 is SGHNT and CDR2 is YYREEE in the germline V gene (reference sequence). The CDR3 spans 14 residues. TCRdb's copy holds only in-frame clones and misses some; the assay was immunoSEQ multiplex PCR. The sample holds hundreds of thousands of clones, 86% seen once. V is TRBV5-4 and J is TRBJ1-2; weak D call: TRBD1 (6 bases). The source is a woman aged 25 to 39 with active or convalescent COVID-19. The sequenced material came from peripheral blood. CDR3 bases: TGTGCCAGCAGCTTGCCAGGGGCTAACTATGGCTACACCTTC. This codes for CASSLPGANYGYTF.